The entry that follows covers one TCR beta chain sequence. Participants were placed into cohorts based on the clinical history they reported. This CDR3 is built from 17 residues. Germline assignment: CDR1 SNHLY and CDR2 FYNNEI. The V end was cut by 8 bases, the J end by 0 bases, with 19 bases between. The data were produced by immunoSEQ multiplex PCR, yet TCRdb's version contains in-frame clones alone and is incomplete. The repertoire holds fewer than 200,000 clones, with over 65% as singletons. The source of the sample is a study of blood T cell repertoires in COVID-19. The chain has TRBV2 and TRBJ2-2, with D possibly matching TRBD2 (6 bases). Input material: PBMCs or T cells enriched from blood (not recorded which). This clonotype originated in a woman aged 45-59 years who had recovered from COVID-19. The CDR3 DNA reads TGTGCCAGCGGACAATCGCGGGACGCCGCGAACACCGGGGAGCTGTTTTTT. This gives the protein CASGQSRDAANTGELFF.